This T cell receptor (beta chain) is from a study of shared clonotypes between healthy human individuals. As for the study in general: CD8 memory received one plate per donor, CD8 naive two, CD4 memory three and CD4 naive three. Whole-study findings and limits: Relative to their counterparts shared across all four donors, non-shared clonotypes exhibited diminished generation probabilities.

Worth noting for this clone: As yet, its antigen is unknown.

Sequenced by immunoSEQ multiplex PCR; TCRdb stores in-frame clones only, minus some. This table holds roughly 220,000 clones, 60% to 70% found once. Trimming stripped 1 base from V and 5 bases from J, with 18 bases between. This CDR3 spans 17 amino acids. Germline V lookup: CDR1 SGDLS, CDR2 YYNGEE. Input material: memory CD4+ T cells sorted from blood. Indicated subset: CD45RA-negative fraction. The chain links TRBV9 to TRBJ2-2; D is undetermined. The clonotype originates from a man aged 30-40 years in good health. The chain's CDR3 is CASSVSPLADRTGELFF. For the CDR3, the DNA is TGTGCCAGCAGCGTAAGTCCGTTGGCAGACCGGACCGGGGAGCTGTTTTTT.